This T cell receptor beta chain emerged from a study of T cells after yellow fever vaccination. Study-level results: Abundant clonotypes (contaminants from the bulk population) could be present in FACS-sorted repertoires. Weaker overall was a secondary response that nonetheless peaked faster, on day 5 versus 15.

TCRdb analysed the 5' RACE reads with MiXCR anew, one entry per CDR3 protein. The sample comprises hundreds of thousands of distinct CDR3 sequences, 3.6% of which are singletons, and 23% rests with the top ten. Germline loops: CDR1 DFQATT, CDR2 SNEGSKA (reference sequence). The CDR3 sequence is 14 residues long. V lost 3 bases, J lost 4 bases, and 13 bases lay in between. In this sample, this clonotype turned up many times. Antigen unknown. The receptor's source is a man younger than 30 who received the YFV17D yellow fever vaccine. The chain has TRBV20-1 and TRBJ2-1, with D tentatively TRBD2 (5 bases). The sequencing used PBMCs, collected on the day of the yellow fever booster vaccination. The CDR3 sequence: CSASRGLGYNEQFF. CDR3 nucleotides: TGCAGTGCTAGCCGAGGGCTGGGGTACAATGAGCAGTTCTTC.